This TCR beta chain was profiled in a study of cytomegalovirus exposure and HLA in healthy donors. Study outcomes and limitations: An ancestry cluster, one associated with Asian ancestry, reportedly showed fewer N-insertions than the approximately 670-donor mean in a later analysis.

Germline CDR1 is LNHDA and CDR2 is SQIVND (reference sequence). V was pared by 7 bases and J by 2 bases, with 11 bases of the junction left unmatched. CDR3 length: 16 residues. In the case of this clone: No antigen is known for it.

PCR employed 60 Vbeta and 13 Jbeta primers. The protocol was immunoSEQ multiplex PCR, while the TCRdb copy is restricted to in-frame clones and leaves out a portion. Here the sample spans under 150,000 clones, roughly 88% being singletons. This sequence originates from a boy aged 5-17 years in good health and CMV-seronegative. Material: PBMCs. The J gene is TRBJ1-5, the V gene TRBV19; 7 bases align to TRBD1. The CDR3 sequence: CASMDFGDRGNQPQHF. The CDR3 coding sequence is TGTGCCAGTATGGATTTCGGCGACAGGGGCAATCAGCCCCAGCATTTT.